This TCR beta chain was profiled in a study of blood T cell repertoires in COVID-19. In the study overall: Acute and convalescent COVID-19 specimens originated in the United States, Italy and Spain.

V was pared by 6 bases and J by 0 bases, with 6 bases between. Germline V gene lookup returns CDR1 SGHAT and CDR2 FQNNGV. The CDR3 is 13 residues long. Sequencing was performed with immunoSEQ multiplex PCR; in TCRdb, only in-frame clones are kept and a portion is missing. Of nearly 250,000 clones detected, about 80% appear once; the ten largest clones hold 1.9%. The sequence came from an elderly woman with acute or convalescent COVID-19. What was sequenced was peripheral blood. V is TRBV11-2 and J is TRBJ1-3; D not resolved. CDR3: CASRRSSGNTIYF. CDR3 DNA: TGTGCCAGCAGGCGTAGCTCTGGAAACACCATATATTTT.